Below, 22 T cell receptor beta chains from the same sample are listed, as sequenced in a study of chemoradiotherapy in HPV16-positive cancers. The method was immunoSEQ multiplex PCR; TCRdb's version includes in-frame clones alone and lacks a portion of them. The sample lists 6,500 to 10,000 clones, about 84% occurring once. This sample was gathered from a patient who underwent chemoradiotherapy. The receptors come from a human donor with HPV-associated anogenital cancer.

The V and J genes are TRBV28 and TRBJ2-7; D is ambiguous. Per the germline V gene, CDR1 is MDHEN and CDR2 is SYDVKM. There are 12 residues in the CDR3. Trimming removed 6 bases at V and 1 base at J, with 7 bases between. The CDR3 DNA is TGTGCCAGCAGCCTGGGGTCCTACGAGCAGTACTTC. This translates into CASSLGSYEQYF.

The count of this clone is one. The chain joins TRBV9 to TRBJ2-3, with unresolved D. The length of the CDR3 is 13 residues. Germline V gene lookup returns CDR1 SGDLS and CDR2 YYNGEE. The V end was cut by 3 bases, the J end by 2 bases, with 7 bases between. The CDR3 region is CASSGIFTDTQYF. Here the CDR3 DNA reads TGTGCCAGCAGCGGGATATTCACAGATACGCAGTATTTT. The entire variable domain, with the rest obtained from reference TRBV9 and TRBJ2-3, is as follows: DSGVTQTPKHLITATGQRVTLRCSPRSGDLSVYWYQQSLDQGLQFLIQYYNGEERAKGNILERFSAQQFPDLHSELNLSSLELGDSALYFCASSGIFTDTQYFGPGTRLTVL.

The CDR3 sequence: CASSAPGFPGPQHF. The CDR3 DNA follows: TGTGCCAGTAGTGCCCCGGGATTCCCGGGGCCCCAGCATTTT. The chain has TRBV19 and TRBJ1-5; D gene unclear. V was shortened by 5 bases and J by 9 bases, with 17 bases between the two germline ends. The CDR3 is 14 residues long. Germline CDR1 and CDR2: LNHDA and SQIVND (reference sequence).

The gene calls are TRBV9 and TRBJ2-3, with TRBD2 matching 11 bases. In germline, CDR1 is SGDLS, CDR2 YYNGEE. V lost 4 bases and J lost 5; bases outside the gene matches: 6. This CDR3 contains 15 residues. DNA for the CDR3: TGTGCCAGCAGCCACAGTGGACTAGCGGGAGATACGCAGTATTTT. Amino acids: CASSHSGLAGDTQYF.

The chain combines TRBV7-9 with TRBJ1-2; no clear D gene. Germline V gene lookup returns CDR1 SEHNR and CDR2 FQNEAQ (reference sequence). This CDR3 has 12 amino acids. V shed 5 bases and J shed 8 bases, with 12 bases lying between them. The CDR3 sequence: CASSPPLGGYTF. DNA of the CDR3: TGTGCCAGCAGCCCCCCTTTGGGCGGCTACACCTTC. Drawing the rest from reference TRBV7-9 and TRBJ1-2, the complete variable domain is DTGVSQNPRHKITKRGQNVTFRCDPISEHNRLYWYRQTLGQGPEFLTYFQNEAQLEKSRLLSDRFSAERPKGSFSTLEIQRTEQGDSAMYLCASSPPLGGYTFGSGTRLTVV.

The chain recombines TRBV5-1 with TRBJ2-1; TRBD2 aligns across 12 bases. CDR1 and CDR2 (germline): SGHRS, YFSETQ. The CDR3 has 16 residues. V was pared by 0 bases and J by 9 bases, with 7 bases of the junction left unmatched. The CDR3 DNA follows: TGCGCCAGCAGCTTGGTTCTAGCGGGAGGGCAGGTTGAGCAGTTCTTC. This codes for CASSLVLAGGQVEQFF.

The chain combines TRBV5-4 with TRBJ2-3; no clear D gene. Germline V gives CDR1 SGHNT, CDR2 YYREEE (reference sequence). V was shortened by 5 bases and J by 0 bases, with 16 bases between the two germline ends. CDR3 size: 16 residues. CDR3 coding DNA: TGTGCCAGCAGTCCATATGCGCAGACTAGCACAGATACGCAGTATTTT. Translated: CASSPYAQTSTDTQYF.

The chain carries TRBV11-3 and TRBJ2-7; a weak D match, TRBD1 (6 bases). The V gene lost 1 base and the J gene lost 5 bases, with 15 bases spanning the gap. Germline V gives CDR1 SGHNT, CDR2 YENEEA. This CDR3 region has 15 residues. The CDR3 DNA follows: TGTGCCAGCAGCTTAGGTCGACAGGATAACGACGAGCAGTACTTC. The encoded protein is CASSLGRQDNDEQYF.

The V call is TRBV29-1, the J call TRBJ2-7; 9 nucleotides agree with TRBD1. The CDR3 loop spans 14 amino acids. V shed 5 bases and J 5 bases; nucleotides not matched to a gene: 10. The germline V gene has CDR1 SQVTM and CDR2 ANQGSEA. Here the CDR3 DNA reads TGCAGCGTTATCGGGACAGGGAAATTCGACGAGCAGTACTTC. Amino acids: CSVIGTGKFDEQYF.

CDR3 nucleotides: TGTGCCAGCAGCGTGGGACTAGCGGGAGGGCCGGGCACCGGGGAGCTGTTTTTT. Translation gives CASSVGLAGGPGTGELFF. This chain uses TRBV7-8 with TRBJ2-2, with TRBD2 matching 16 bases. The CDR3 is 18 residues long. V was clipped by 5 bases and J by 4 bases; unmatched bases: 7. From germline, CDR1 is SGHVS and CDR2 FQNEAQ.

This CDR3 is CASSTQTNTGELFF. Written as DNA, the CDR3 is TGCGCCAGCAGCACACAAACGAACACCGGGGAGCTGTTTTTT. This chain joins TRBV5-1 and TRBJ2-2; D is unclear. Germline lookup yields CDR1 SGHRS and CDR2 YFSETQ. Trimming removed 4 bases from V and 0 bases from J, with 7 bases in between. The CDR3 is 14 amino acids.

The V call is TRBV7-2, the J call TRBJ2-3, with TRBD2 matching over 14 bases. This CDR3 contains 18 residues. The junction had 8 bases not matched to a gene; V was cut back by 5 bases and J by 1 base. Germline CDR1 is SGHTA and CDR2 is FQGNSA. The CDR3 DNA reads TGTGCCAGCAGCCGGACCCCGGGACTAGCGGGGGGCACAGATACGCAGTATTTT. Encoded protein: CASSRTPGLAGGTDTQYF.

This clone was seen once. The chain couples TRBV5-4 to TRBJ2-1; 7 bases match TRBD1. The ends lost 0 bases at V and 16 bases at J; junction bases unmatched: 4. This CDR3 spans 11 amino acids. Per the germline V gene, CDR1 is SGHNT and CDR2 is YYREEE (reference sequence). The CDR3 sequence: CASSLAGQFFF. For the CDR3, the DNA is TGTGCCAGCAGCTTGGCGGGACAGTTTTTCTTC.

The rearrangement joins TRBV9 to TRBJ1-6; no definite D call. From germline, CDR1 is SGDLS and CDR2 YYNGEE. The CDR3 length is 14 residues. V shed 0 bases and J shed 10 bases, with 11 bases lying between them. CDR3: CASSVDSARSPLHF. The DNA of the CDR3 is TGTGCCAGCAGCGTAGACAGCGCCCGGTCACCCCTCCACTTT.

The chain combines TRBV28 with TRBJ2-1; possibly TRBD1 for D (6 bases). The CDR3 totals 14 residues. Per germline, CDR1 MDHEN and CDR2 SYDVKM. V gave up 5 bases and J gave up 4 bases, with 12 bases separating them. The CDR3 here is CASSARQEYNEQFF. CDR3 coding DNA: TGTGCCAGCAGTGCCAGACAGGAGTACAATGAGCAGTTCTTC.

The rearrangement uses TRBV6-5 and TRBJ1-1, with D unclear. The length of the CDR3 is 13 residues. The V gene lost 0 bases and the J gene lost 4 bases, with 6 bases spanning the gap. Germline-derived CDR1 and CDR2 are MNHEY and SVGAGI. The CDR3 loop reads CASSYSWSTEAFF. The CDR3, as DNA: TGTGCCAGCAGTTACTCGTGGAGCACTGAAGCTTTCTTT.

This chain uses TRBV11-2 with TRBJ2-1, with 10 bases that match TRBD2. Germline values: CDR1 SGHAT, CDR2 FQNNGV. V lost 2 bases to trimming and J lost 4 bases; unmatched junction nucleotides: 5. The CDR3 covers 16 residues. CDR3 sequence reads: CASSLSGRAGYNEQFF. DNA for the CDR3: TGTGCCAGCAGCTTAAGCGGGAGGGCCGGGTACAATGAGCAGTTCTTC. The full variable domain, in which reference TRBV11-2 and TRBJ2-1 provide the parts outside the CDR3, is EAGVAQSPRYKIIEKRQSVAFWCNPISGHATLYWYQQILGQGPKLLIQFQNNGVVDDSQLPKDRFSAERLKGVDSTLKIQPAKLEDSAVYLCASSLSGRAGYNEQFFGPGTRLTVL.

The chain recombines TRBV6-1 with TRBJ1-2, with a possible D match to TRBD1 (5 bases). Germline assignment: CDR1 MNHNS and CDR2 SASEGT. Trimming shortened V by 0 bases and J by 8 bases, and 10 bases separated the two germline ends. This CDR3 contains 13 residues. The DNA of the CDR3 is TGTGCCAGCAGTGAAGCGGGGGATAGCGGCTACACCTTC. It codes for CASSEAGDSGYTF.

The rearrangement joins TRBV30 to TRBJ1-1, with D perhaps TRBD1 (6 bases). The CDR3 totals 15 residues. CDR1 is GTSNPN, CDR2 SVGIG, per germline (reference sequence). V was clipped by 3 bases and J by 3 bases, with 17 bases between them. The CDR3: CAWSAGGYRDTEAFF. CDR3 in DNA: TGTGCCTGGAGCGCGGGGGGCTATCGGGACACTGAAGCTTTCTTT.

The V gene is TRBV28, the J gene TRBJ2-7; TRBD1 agrees at 9 bases. This CDR3 is 15 amino acids long. Germline CDR1 and CDR2: MDHEN and SYDVKM. V lost 2 bases and J lost 5; bases outside the gene matches: 7. The CDR3 DNA follows: TGTGCCAGCAGTTTAATCGGGACAGGGTTTCACGAGCAGTACTTC. It specifies CASSLIGTGFHEQYF.

The chain couples TRBV18 to TRBJ1-1; no definite D call. The germline CDR1 and CDR2 sequences are KGHSH and LQKENI. The germline V and J ends were trimmed by 2 bases and 0 bases, with 7 bases remaining between them. The CDR3 runs 14 residues. CDR3 DNA: TGTGCCAGCTCACCAATCAGCCTGAACACTGAAGCTTTCTTT. It yields the protein CASSPISLNTEAFF.

J is TRBJ1-3 and V is TRBV7-2; 10 bases are a match to TRBD1. The V and J ends lost 5 bases and 2 bases, in that order; junction bases with no gene match: 6. The CDR3 spans 16 residues. The germline V gene has CDR1 SGHTA and CDR2 FQGNSA. CDR3 in DNA: TGTGCCAGCAGCCCGGGAGGGACAGGGGCTGGAAACACCATATATTTT. Its translation: CASSPGGTGAGNTIYF.